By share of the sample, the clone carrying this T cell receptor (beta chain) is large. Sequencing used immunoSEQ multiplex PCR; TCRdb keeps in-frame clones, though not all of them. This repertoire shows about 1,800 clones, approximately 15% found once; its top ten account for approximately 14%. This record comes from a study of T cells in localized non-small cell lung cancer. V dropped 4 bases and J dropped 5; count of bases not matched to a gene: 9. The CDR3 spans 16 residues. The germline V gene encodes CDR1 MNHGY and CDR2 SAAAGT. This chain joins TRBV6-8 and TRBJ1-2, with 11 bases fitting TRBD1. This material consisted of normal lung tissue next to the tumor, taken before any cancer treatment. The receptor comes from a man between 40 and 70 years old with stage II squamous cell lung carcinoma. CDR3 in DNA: TGTGCCAGCAGTTCCGGGACAGGGGGAGATTGGTATGGCTACACCTTC. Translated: CASSSGTGGDWYGYTF.